This TCR beta chain was sequenced in a study of blood T cell repertoires in COVID-19. TCRdb's copy holds only in-frame clones and misses some; the assay was immunoSEQ multiplex PCR. The sample lists approximately 180,000 clones; about 85% were seen once. The CDR3 is made up of 16 amino acids. In germline, CDR1 is MGHRA, CDR2 YSYEKL. V lost 0 bases and J lost 0, with 8 bases in between. The chain uses TRBV4-1 and TRBJ2-2; tentatively, D is TRBD1 (5 bases). The sequence was collected from an elderly woman with acute or convalescent COVID-19. The sequenced material came from peripheral blood. The CDR3 is CASSQDPGSNTGELFF. CDR3 in DNA: TGCGCCAGCAGCCAAGACCCAGGGTCGAACACCGGGGAGCTGTTTTTT.